The next 5 T cell receptor beta chains were all read from a single sample in a study of shared clonotypes between healthy human individuals. The repertoire was sequenced with immunoSEQ multiplex PCR; TCRdb's copy has only in-frame clones and lacks some. The data hold about 1.1 million clones, with more than 75% observed a single time. What was sequenced was memory CD4+ T cells from PBMCs. The subset denotes: CD45RA-negative fraction. The origin of the receptors is a man aged 18 to 35 in good health. Some clones in this sample may be carry-over from other donors' samples.

In regard to this clone: The sample has other DNA sequences that encode this CDR3 too. The CDR3 DNA follows: TGCAGCGTGGGGGACAGGGCAGGTCAGCCCCAGCATTTT. Its protein product is CSVGDRAGQPQHF. The chain uses TRBV29-1 and TRBJ1-5; 9 positions match TRBD1. The V gene end was trimmed by 6 bases and the J gene end by 6 bases; junction bases not matched to a gene: 6. Germline V gene lookup returns CDR1 SQVTM and CDR2 ANQGSEA. The CDR3 length is 13 residues.

V is TRBV29-1 and J is TRBJ2-3; the D is unclear. The CDR3 has 12 residues. Trimming took off 3 bases at V and 2 bases at J, with 6 bases between the two ends. The germline gives CDR1 SQVTM, CDR2 ANQGSEA. CDR3 loop: CSVETDTDTQYF. In DNA, the CDR3 is TGCAGCGTTGAGACCGACACAGATACGCAGTATTTT.

The chain couples TRBV5-4 to TRBJ2-4; no reliable D call. The CDR3 runs to 20 residues. In germline, CDR1 is SGHNT, CDR2 YYREEE (reference sequence). V was clipped by 1 base and J by 0 bases, with 23 bases between them. CDR3 in amino acids: CASSLSTAEFSILAKNIQYF. CDR3 nucleotides: TGTGCCAGCAGCTTGAGTACTGCGGAGTTCTCAATTTTAGCCAAAAACATTCAGTACTTC. Full variable domain (rest looked up from reference TRBV5-4 and TRBJ2-4): ETGVTQSPTHLIKTRGQQVTLRCSSQSGHNTVSWYQQALGQGPQFIFQYYREEENGRGNFPPRFSGLQFPNYSSELNVNALELDDSALYLCASSLSTAEFSILAKNIQYFGAGTRLSVL.

With regard to this clone: Other nucleotide sequences from this sample produce the same CDR3. The genes are TRBV2 and TRBJ1-5; 9 nucleotides align to TRBD1. J was trimmed by 4 bases and V by 7 bases; bases with no gene match: 2. Germline lookup yields CDR1 SNHLY and CDR2 FYNNEI. The CDR3 has 13 residues. CDR3 in DNA: TGTGCCAGCACCGGGACAGGGAATCAGCCCCAGCATTTT. Its protein is CASTGTGNQPQHF.

This rearrangement joins TRBV28 to TRBJ2-7; TRBD1 matches at 8 bases. V shed 5 bases, J shed 2 bases, and the junction held 8 bases outside the gene matches. Germline lookup yields CDR1 MDHEN and CDR2 SYDVKM. CDR3 length equals 15 residues. The CDR3: CASSAPGQEAYEQYF. The CDR3 DNA reads TGTGCCAGCAGTGCTCCGGGACAGGAGGCCTACGAGCAGTACTTC.